Listed below are T cell receptor beta chains from one sample, sequenced in a study of cytotoxic CD8 clonotypes in ibrutinib-treated CLL. Sequencing used immunoSEQ multiplex PCR; TCRdb keeps in-frame clones, though not all of them. The table shows approximately 320,000 clones, with over 60% occurring only once. Sequencing used PBMCs, obtained after 36 months of ibrutinib treatment. These TCRs come from a human donor with chronic lymphocytic leukemia. Each CDR3 is given with its conserved first and last residue. The order of the fields is CDR3 length, D gene, clone size, J gene, V gene, CDR3 DNA, CDR3 protein. A D gene is named only where the DNA matches it firmly. Expanded clones are given a class, and other clones once, few, many or no size at all.

14 TRBD1 - TRBJ1-2 TRBV5-1 TGCGCCAGCAGCTTGGTACAGGGGGCGCTGGGCTACACCTTC CASSLVQGALGYTF
15 TRBD1 once TRBJ2-7 TRBV15 TGTGCCACCAGCAGAGGGACAGGGCCCTCCTACGAGCAGTACTTC CATSRGTGPSYEQYF
14 - - TRBJ1-4 TRBV6-5 TGTGCCAGCAGTTGGGTCAGGGGTGATGAAAAACTGTTTTTT CASSWVRGDEKLFF
13 - few TRBJ1-4 TRBV6-5 TGTGCCAGCAGTTACTCTCCGTTGGAAAAACTGTTTTTT CASSYSPLEKLFF
14 - - TRBJ1-2 TRBV6-1 TGTGCCAGCAGTGAATCGACGGGTTTGGCTGGCTACACCTTC CASSESTGLAGYTF
12 - few TRBJ1-1 TRBV10-3 TGTGCCATCAGGCAGCCGAGCACTGAAGCTTTCTTT CAIRQPSTEAFF
15 - few TRBJ1-3 TRBV27 TGTGCCAGCAGTCTCATGTGGGGGCCTGGAAACACCATATATTTT CASSLMWGPGNTIYF
13 - once TRBJ1-2 TRBV29-1 TGCAGCGCAACGCAAGGGGATGACTATGGCTACACCTTC CSATQGDDYGYTF
12 - - TRBJ2-7 TRBV28 TGTGCCAGCAGCCGCAGGGCCTACGAGCAGTACTTC CASSRRAYEQYF
15 TRBD1 - TRBJ2-7 TRBV4-1 TGCGCCAGCAGCCACGGACAGGGGGTACTCTACGAGCAGTACTTC CASSHGQGVLYEQYF
16 - - TRBJ1-1 TRBV15 TGTGCCACCAGCACCGGAGGGGGGGGCAGGCGGACTGAAGCTTTCTTT CATSTGGGGRRTEAFF
16 - - TRBJ2-1 TRBV27 TGTGCCAGCAGTCCCCTCTCCACCTTATGGGACAATGAGCAGTTCTTC CASSPLSTLWDNEQFF
16 TRBD2 - TRBJ2-1 TRBV29-1 TGCAGCGTTGAAGTGACTAGCGGGAGGGCGTTCGGTGAGCAGTTCTTC CSVEVTSGRAFGEQFF
15 - - TRBJ2-5 TRBV7-2 TGTGCCAGCAGCCCAAACGCTGAACGAGGAGAGACCCAGTACTTC CASSPNAERGETQYF
14 - - TRBJ2-7 TRBV4-1 TGCGCCAGCAGCCAAGTAACAGGGTCCTACGAGCAGTACTTC CASSQVTGSYEQYF
14 - few TRBJ2-3 TRBV5-4 TGTGCCAGCAGCTTGTGGCAGGGCACAGATACGCAGTATTTT CASSLWQGTDTQYF
17 TRBD1 few TRBJ1-6 TRBV5-1 TGCGCCAGCAGTTCGGGACAGGGAAGGCTGAATCGATCACCCCTCCACTTT CASSSGQGRLNRSPLHF
15 TRBD1 - TRBJ1-6 TRBV11-1 TGTGCCAGCAGCTATACGACAGGGGGACGATCACCCCTCCACTTT CASSYTTGGRSPLHF